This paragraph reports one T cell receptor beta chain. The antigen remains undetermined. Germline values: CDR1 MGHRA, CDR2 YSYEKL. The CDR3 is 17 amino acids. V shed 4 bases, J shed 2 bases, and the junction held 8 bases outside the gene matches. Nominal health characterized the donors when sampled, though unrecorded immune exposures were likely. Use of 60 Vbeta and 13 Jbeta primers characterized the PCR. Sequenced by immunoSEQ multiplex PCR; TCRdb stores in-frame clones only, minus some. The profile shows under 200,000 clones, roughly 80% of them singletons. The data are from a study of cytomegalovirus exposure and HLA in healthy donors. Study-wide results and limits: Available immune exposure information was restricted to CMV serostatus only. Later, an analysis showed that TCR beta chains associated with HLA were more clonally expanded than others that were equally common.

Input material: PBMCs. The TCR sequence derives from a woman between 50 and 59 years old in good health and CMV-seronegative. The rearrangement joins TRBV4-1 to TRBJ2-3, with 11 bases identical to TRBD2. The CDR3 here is CASSPEVAGGITDTQYF. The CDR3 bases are TGCGCCAGCAGCCCCGAGGTAGCGGGAGGGATCACAGATACGCAGTATTTT.